The 27 T cell receptor beta chains given below trace back to one sample, sequenced in a study of siplizumab effects on memory and regulatory T cells. The method was immunoSEQ multiplex PCR; TCRdb's version includes in-frame clones alone and lacks a portion of them. The sample records 55,000 to 70,000 clones, 85% to 95% being singletons. What was sequenced was CD8+ T cells sorted from blood. Receptors originate from a human donor in good health.

V is TRBV4-2 and J is TRBJ2-2, with 11 bases lining up with TRBD1. Germline V lookup: CDR1 LGHNA, CDR2 YNFKEQ. Trimming took 7 bases from V and 6 from J; bases not matched to a gene: 7. The CDR3 sequence is 15 residues long. The CDR3 reads CASTGTGGYPGELFF. In DNA, the CDR3 is TGTGCCAGCACCGGGACAGGGGGTTACCCCGGGGAGCTGTTTTTT.

The chain has TRBV5-6 and TRBJ2-7; D gene ambiguous. V dropped 0 bases and J dropped 0 bases, with 7 bases sitting between them. CDR3 length equals 14 residues. Germline CDR1 is SGHDT and CDR2 is YYEEEE. Written as DNA, the CDR3 is TGTGCCAGCAGCTTGGCACGGATCTCCTACGAGCAGTACTTC. It encodes CASSLARISYEQYF. The full variable domain, with the rest looked up from reference TRBV5-6 and TRBJ2-7, is DAGVTQSPTHLIKTRGQQVTLRCSPKSGHDTVSWYQQALGQGPQFIFQYYEEEERQRGNFPDRFSGHQFPNYSSELNVNALLLGDSALYLCASSLARISYEQYFGPGTRLTVT.

The CDR3, as DNA: TGCGCCAGCAGCTTGGTGGGGAAAGGCTACACCTTC. It is translated as CASSLVGKGYTF. The genes are TRBV5-1 and TRBJ1-2; D gene uncertain. Trimming removed 0 bases at V and 8 bases at J, with 8 bases between. The CDR3 has 12 residues. CDR1 and CDR2 from the germline V gene are SGHRS and YFSETQ. Variable domain in full (rest from reference TRBV5-1 and TRBJ1-2): KAGVTQTPRYLIKTRGQQVTLSCSPISGHRSVSWYQQTPGQGLQFLFEYFSETQRNKGNFPGRFSGRQFSNSRSEMNVSTLELGDSALYLCASSLVGKGYTFGSGTRLTVV.

The chain recombines TRBV12-5 with TRBJ2-3; D unresolved. CDR1 and CDR2 from the germline V gene are LGHNT and FRNRAP. The ends were cut back, 3 bases at V and 5 bases at J, with 6 bases in the middle. The CDR3 has 12 residues. Here the CDR3 reads CASGFGEDTQYF. The CDR3 DNA is TGTGCTAGTGGTTTTGGCGAAGATACGCAGTATTTT.

The chain has TRBV9 and TRBJ2-3; 10 bases line up with TRBD2. The junction had 6 bases not matched to a gene; V was cut back by 0 bases and J by 2 bases. Germline values: CDR1 SGDLS, CDR2 YYNGEE. CDR3 size: 17 residues. The CDR3, as DNA: TGTGCCAGCAGCGTAGGGCATAGCGGGAGGTACACAGATACGCAGTATTTT. This gives the protein CASSVGHSGRYTDTQYF.

The V gene is TRBV2, the J gene TRBJ2-1; D ambiguous. Deletions cut 9 bases from V and 3 bases from J, with 6 bases between. This CDR3 has 11 amino acids. The germline V gene has CDR1 SNHLY and CDR2 FYNNEI. The CDR3 sequence: CASRVYNEQFF. CDR3 nucleotide sequence: TGTGCCAGTCGGGTCTACAATGAGCAGTTCTTC.

V usage is TRBV14 and J usage is TRBJ2-3; D possibly uses TRBD1 or TRBD2 (6 bases each). This CDR3 has 15 amino acids. The ends were cut back, 4 bases at V and 5 bases at J, with 16 bases in the middle. Germline CDR1 is SGHDN and CDR2 is FVKESK. The CDR3 DNA follows: TGTGCCAGCAGCCCCCATGGAGGAGGGGGAGATACGCAGTATTTT. Residues: CASSPHGGGGDTQYF.

This chain joins TRBV28 and TRBJ1-3, with unresolved D. Germline CDR1 reads MDHEN; CDR2 reads SYDVKM. The germline V and J ends were trimmed by 7 bases and 0 bases, with 13 bases remaining between them. This CDR3 is 15 amino acids long. CDR3 sequence: CASKSGFNSGNTIYF. The DNA for the CDR3 is TGTGCCAGCAAGTCGGGGTTTAACTCTGGAAACACCATATATTTT.

The chain carries TRBV27 and TRBJ2-1; D tentatively reads TRBD1 or TRBD2 (5 bases each). The V gene lost 2 bases and the J gene lost 4 bases, with 9 bases spanning the gap. CDR3 length equals 14 residues. Germline CDR1 is MNHEY and CDR2 is SMNVEV (reference sequence). This CDR3 reads CASSLRGDYNEQFF. The CDR3 DNA reads as TGTGCCAGCAGTTTAAGAGGGGATTACAATGAGCAGTTCTTC.

This rearrangement joins TRBV7-8 to TRBJ2-7, with 7 bases aligning to TRBD1. The V and J ends lost 4 bases and 0 bases, in that order; junction bases with no gene match: 6. Germline values: CDR1 SGHVS, CDR2 FQNEAQ. The CDR3 extends over 15 amino acids. The CDR3 DNA reads TGTGCCAGCAGCTCAGGGACAGAAAGCTCCTACGAGCAGTACTTC. Its protein product is CASSSGTESSYEQYF. Full variable domain (rest looked up from reference TRBV7-8 and TRBJ2-7): GAGVSQSPRYKVAKRGQDVALRCDPISGHVSLFWYQQALGQGPEFLTYFQNEAQLDKSGLPSDRFFAERPEGSVSTLKIQRTQQEDSAVYLCASSSGTESSYEQYFGPGTRLTVT.

The rearrangement joins TRBV5-1 to TRBJ1-6; possible D gene TRBD1, 6 bases. With 0 bases removed from V and 5 bases from J, the gap between germline ends came to 6 bases. This CDR3 region has 14 residues. Germline V gives CDR1 SGHRS, CDR2 YFSETQ. The CDR3 spells CASSLGTDNSPLHF. The CDR3 DNA reads as TGCGCCAGCAGCTTGGGGACAGATAATTCACCCCTCCACTTT.

The chain combines TRBV27 with TRBJ2-7, with TRBD2 as a possible D gene (5 bases). Germline-derived CDR1 and CDR2 are MNHEY and SMNVEV (reference sequence). There are 15 residues in the CDR3. V lost 5 bases to trimming and J lost 2 bases, with 16 bases between them. CDR3 DNA: TGTGCCAGCAGTCTTGCCTCGGGGTCAACCTACGAGCAGTACTTC. Amino acid sequence: CASSLASGSTYEQYF.

In this sample, this clone turned up once. The V and J genes are TRBV4-3 and TRBJ2-1; 7 bases are shared with TRBD2. Per the germline V gene, CDR1 is LGHNA and CDR2 is YSLEER. The CDR3 length is 15 residues. Unmatched junction bases numbered 6, after V lost 1 base and J lost 6 bases. CDR3 in DNA: TGCGCCAGCAGCCAAGTTAGCGGGCAGACCAATGAGCAGTTCTTC. Translated: CASSQVSGQTNEQFF.

V and J are TRBV5-6 and TRBJ1-1; no firm D call. The germline V gene encodes CDR1 SGHDT and CDR2 YYEEEE. Between the trimmed V and J ends, which lost 0 bases and 1 base, there was a span of 7 bases. This CDR3 region has 14 residues. The CDR3 loop is CASSLVGRNTEAFF. DNA for the CDR3: TGTGCCAGCAGCTTGGTTGGGCGGAACACTGAAGCTTTCTTT.

V and J are TRBV5-4 and TRBJ1-4; maybe TRBD1 (5 bases). Looked up from germline, CDR1 is SGHNT and CDR2 is YYREEE (reference sequence). V lost 5 bases, J lost 2 bases, and 10 bases lay in between. The length of the CDR3 is 14 residues. CDR3: CASREGFTNEKLFF. The CDR3 nucleotides read TGTGCCAGCAGGGAGGGGTTTACTAATGAAAAACTGTTTTTT.

The chain uses TRBV2 and TRBJ2-1; 13 bases are a match to TRBD2. The germline CDR1 and CDR2 sequences are SNHLY and FYNNEI. V was pared by 4 bases and J by 5 bases, with 5 bases of the junction left unmatched. The CDR3 contains 16 residues. CDR3 loop: CASSGRLAGGDNEQFF. The DNA of the CDR3 is TGTGCCAGCAGTGGTAGACTAGCGGGAGGAGACAATGAGCAGTTCTTC.

V gene TRBV6-5 combines with J gene TRBJ2-5; a weak D match, TRBD2 (6 bases). Trimming left V 7 bases short and J 1 base short, with 16 bases between. This CDR3 is built from 15 residues. Germline V gene data show CDR1 as MNHEY and CDR2 as SVGAGI. The CDR3, as DNA: TGTGCCAGCAAAATGACAACGGGACTCCAAGAGACCCAGTACTTC. Protein sequence: CASKMTTGLQETQYF.

The gene calls are TRBV15 and TRBJ1-5; no clear D. Trimming cost V 1 base and J 0 bases, with 10 bases left between them. The germline gives CDR1 LNHNV, CDR2 YYDKDF (reference sequence). There are 16 residues in the CDR3. CDR3 region: CATSRGVGSSNQPQHF. The CDR3, as DNA: TGTGCCACCAGCAGAGGTGTGGGCAGTAGCAATCAGCCCCAGCATTTT.

Concerning this clone: Other DNA sequences in this sample translate to the same CDR3. The V and J genes are TRBV11-2 and TRBJ2-5; D is ambiguous. Trimming left V 4 bases short and J 4 bases short, with 16 bases between. This CDR3 is 15 amino acids long. The germline CDR1 and CDR2 sequences are SGHAT and FQNNGV. The CDR3 coding sequence is TGTGCCAGCAGCTCCCGGGCAGGCAGAGGAGAGACCCAGTACTTC. Encoded protein: CASSSRAGRGETQYF.

The chain has TRBV4-1 and TRBJ2-7; D may correspond to TRBD1 or TRBD2 (6 bases each). The CDR3 runs 17 residues. Germline lookup yields CDR1 MGHRA and CDR2 YSYEKL. The V end was cut by 0 bases, the J end by 0 bases, with 15 bases between. CDR3 sequence (DNA): TGCGCCAGCAGCCAAGAAGGGGGGCAATACACCTCCTACGAGCAGTACTTC. It is translated as CASSQEGGQYTSYEQYF.

The count of this clone is one. The V gene is TRBV9, the J gene TRBJ2-6; tentatively, D is TRBD2 (6 bases). The V gene lost 4 bases and the J gene lost 13 bases, with 18 bases spanning the gap. The CDR3 contains 14 residues. CDR1 and CDR2 from the germline V gene are SGDLS and YYNGEE. CDR3 region: CASSPRGAGGVLTF. CDR3 nucleotides: TGTGCCAGCAGCCCGAGGGGAGCGGGCGGGGTCCTGACTTTC.

CDR3 residues: CASSQGGKTSGSVYEQYF. The CDR3 DNA reads TGTGCCAGCAGCCAGGGCGGAAAGACTAGCGGGAGTGTCTACGAGCAGTACTTC. The chain uses TRBV4-2 and TRBJ2-7; 12 nucleotides line up with TRBD2. After removal of 3 bases from V and 3 bases from J, the junction contained 12 bases not matched to a gene. Germline-derived CDR1 and CDR2 are LGHNA and YNFKEQ. This CDR3 contains 18 residues.

The genes are TRBV30 and TRBJ1-2, with 7 bases aligning to TRBD1. Germline loops: CDR1 GTSNPN, CDR2 SVGIG (reference sequence). The CDR3 consists of 14 residues. V shed 4 bases and J 3 bases; nucleotides not matched to a gene: 8. CDR3 amino acids: CAWNPGTAYYGYTF. The DNA for the CDR3 is TGTGCCTGGAACCCCGGGACAGCCTACTATGGCTACACCTTC.

The chain has TRBV27 and TRBJ2-2; D is ambiguous. Per the germline V gene, CDR1 is MNHEY and CDR2 is SMNVEV (reference sequence). Trimming took 4 bases from V and 0 from J, leaving 3 bases between them. This CDR3 comprises 13 residues. This CDR3 reads CASSYANTGELFF. The CDR3, as DNA: TGTGCCAGCAGTTACGCGAACACCGGGGAGCTGTTTTTT.

The CDR3 region is CASSFDRESIGYTF. In DNA form, the CDR3 reads TGTGCCAGCAGCTTCGACAGGGAGTCGATTGGCTACACCTTC. The J gene is TRBJ1-2, the V gene TRBV14; 7 nucleotides line up with TRBD1. Germline lookup yields CDR1 SGHDN and CDR2 FVKESK. The CDR3 covers 14 residues. Trimming took 5 bases from V and 7 from J; bases not matched to a gene: 10.

This clone occurred once. This rearrangement joins TRBV9 to TRBJ1-2, with 8 bases fitting TRBD1. After removal of 3 bases from V and 1 base from J, the junction contained 5 bases not matched to a gene. The CDR3 loop spans 15 amino acids. CDR1 is SGDLS and CDR2 is YYNGEE in the germline V gene. CDR3 sequence (DNA): TGTGCCAGCAGCGGGATGGACAGGGATAACTATGGCTACACCTTC. It translates to CASSGMDRDNYGYTF.

This clone was observed once. This sequence joins TRBV28 and TRBJ2-7; possibly TRBD1 or TRBD2 for D (5 bases each). The CDR3 is 14 amino acids. Germline assignment: CDR1 MDHEN and CDR2 SYDVKM. The V end was cut by 9 bases, the J end by 0 bases, with 15 bases between. CDR3 in DNA: TGTGCCAGTGTACCGGGGCCGAGCTCCTACGAGCAGTACTTC. This gives the protein CASVPGPSSYEQYF.